This T cell receptor (beta chain) was observed in a study of Graves' ophthalmopathy and Graves' hyperthyroidism (dated by TCRdb to the late 2010s). About the study as a whole: Peripheral blood was collected at initial diagnosis, before any treatment. The study used TCR beta repertoire signatures to distinguish Graves' ophthalmopathy from Graves' hyperthyroidism and to predict progression to ophthalmopathy. In total, 135 blood samples were TCR-sequenced: around 42 ophthalmopathy, some 80 hyperthyroidism and about 17 hyperthyroidism-to-ophthalmopathy patients. To explore V-J signatures that separate ophthalmopathy from hyperthyroidism, a discovery set of about a hundred patients was enrolled, consisting of 40 to 45 with ophthalmopathy and approximately 60 with stable hyperthyroidism. An independent validation cohort was composed of about 20 hyperthyroidism patients and around 16 patients who later progressed from hyperthyroidism to ophthalmopathy. In roughly six hyperthyroidism patients, the T-cell repertoire of thyroid tissue was compared with the T-cell repertoire of blood. Once sampling was done, hyperthyroidism patients were given methimazole at a starting dose of 30 mg daily, while ophthalmopathy patients were given high-dose intravenous methylprednisolone. The 90 to 100 discovery patients were randomly split 7:3 into training and test sets. What the work shows at the level of the full study, not this receptor alone: In cross-validation, the 13-signature model distinguished ophthalmopathy from stable hyperthyroidism with almost 90% sensitivity and just under 84% specificity, and in the test set the corresponding values were approximately 80% and 68%. Sample size was not predetermined statistically, and investigators were not blinded to group allocation. In validation, the model predicted ophthalmopathy progression with 55% to 71% sensitivity and about 77% specificity; 12 predicted patients were CT-confirmed with GO in a median of about 7.1 months. Most expanded thyroid clonotypes with a frequency above 0.001 also appeared in blood, which suggests that blood repertoires may reflect the immune response in the thyroid.

Hyperthyroidism was defined as stable when no progression to ophthalmopathy occurred within 18 months of follow-up. Hyperthyroidism patients were newly diagnosed, with disease duration under 2 months, and aged 18 to 65 years. Patients were excluded if they had other autoimmune diseases, uncontrolled infections, pregnancy or lactation. Diagnosis relied on clinical symptoms, serum thyroxine, TRAb, thyroid ultrasound and orbital computed tomography. PBMCs were isolated from 10 ml of fresh peripheral blood by Ficoll-Paque density gradient centrifugation. Total RNA was extracted using Trizol reagent, and RNA quality was checked on an Agilent 2100 Bioanalyzer. From its cysteine to its phenylalanine, the CDR3 spans 12 amino acids. The DNA shown is the 36-base CDR3, in frame from base 1. Taken from the germline V gene, the CDR1 and CDR2 loops are ENHRY and SYGVKD. Relative to germline, V is missing 4 bases and J is missing 5 bases, with 2 bases of the junction outside any gene match.

This clonotype was seen many times. The antigen it binds to is not known. Base-call qualities are not available, and no considerably larger clone is one nucleotide away. TCR beta CDR3 regions were amplified from RNA transcripts for repertoire sequencing. The first round of RT-PCR was done with HTBI primers and the Qiagen OneStep RT-PCR kit, and was followed by a second round of multiplex PCR, then size selection and purification. Sequencing of the libraries was carried out on an Illumina HiSeq2000 in paired-end mode with 100 bp reads. The authors' pipeline ran thus. SOAPnuke was used for read processing, and reads with adapters, uncalled bases, a mean Phred below 15, or no exact constant-primer or identifier match were discarded. COPE v1.2.5 was used to merge high-quality paired reads. Each unique nucleotide sequence was treated as a clonotype, and MiTCR v1.1 was used to align the clonotypes to the IMGT TRB V, D and J references. Analysis was restricted to V-J combinations with a frequency above 0.0001, which covered roughly 99% of repertoires. For each V-J combination, a TCR clonal expansion and chaos score was defined as F50 clonal expansion divided by the chaos observed in the TCRdist matrix. Welch's t-statistics and random forest were used to reduce the features to approximately 13 V-J combinations, which were then used as input to a naive Bayes classifier. The Morisita-Horn index was used to measure how similar the thyroid and blood repertoires were. TCRdb handled the public reads itself, with Q25 trimming in fastp and clone calling in MiXCR, and kept productive beta chains. When rows share a CDR3 protein, they turn into one entry using the most common DNA and genes. TCRdb, not the authors, supplied the V and J calls. This sample holds about 400,000 distinct CDR3 sequences; around a fifth were observed only once. The biggest ten clones account for around 3.2% of the sample.

This TCR derives from a woman aged 18-29 years with stable Graves' hyperthyroidism. Donor details come from another sample of the same person, matched by shared clones. The sample comprised peripheral blood. The chain joins TRBV10-3 to TRBJ2-7, and 7 bases in between align with TRBD1. This receptor has the CDR3 CAISVTGDEQYF. At the DNA level, the sequence is TGTGCCATCAGTGTCACAGGGGACGAGCAGTACTTC.